The 27 T cell receptor beta chains in this list originate from one sample, sequenced in a study of long-term antiretroviral therapy in people with HIV. Survey-level immunoSEQ v3.0 assays were run. Assay used: immunoSEQ multiplex PCR; TCRdb lists only in-frame clones, some missing. This sample has approximately 25,000 clones, with roughly 93% found just once. The sequencing used unsorted PBMCs, collected 7.6 years after starting antiretroviral therapy. All receptors derive from a middle-aged woman with HIV.

The chain has TRBV7-6 and TRBJ2-5, with 11 bases fitting TRBD1. V lost 5 bases to trimming and J lost 4 bases; unmatched junction nucleotides: 0. Looked up from germline, CDR1 is SGHVS and CDR2 is FNYEAQ. This CDR3 has 13 amino acids. For the CDR3, the DNA is TGTGCCAGCAGCGGACAGGGGGCAGAGACCCAGTACTTC. Translated, it gives CASSGQGAETQYF.

This clone was observed a few times. The chain couples TRBV4-1 to TRBJ1-1; D is possibly TRBD1 (5 bases). Trimming stripped 4 bases from V and 3 bases from J, with 12 bases between. CDR1 MGHRA and CDR2 YSYEKL come from the germline V gene. The CDR3 spans 14 residues. This CDR3 is CASSPYQGYTEAFF. Written as DNA, the CDR3 is TGCGCCAGCAGCCCGTATCAGGGTTACACTGAAGCTTTCTTT.

V usage is TRBV4-3 and J usage is TRBJ1-2, with D tentatively TRBD1 (5 bases). CDR1 LGHNA and CDR2 YSLEER come from the germline V gene. The CDR3 runs to 18 residues. Trimming took 0 bases from V and 7 from J, leaving 24 bases between them. The CDR3 bases are TGCGCCAGCAGCCAAGATCACCCGGGGGATCGGGGTGGGCTTGGCTACACCTTC. It encodes CASSQDHPGDRGGLGYTF.

This clone appeared a single time. The chain uses TRBV30 and TRBJ1-1; D uncertain. Trimming shortened V by 1 base and J by 1 base, and 4 bases separated the two germline ends. Germline V gene lookup returns CDR1 GTSNPN and CDR2 SVGIG (reference sequence). The CDR3 runs to 12 residues. CDR3 bases: TGTGCCTGGAGTGCAACGAACACTGAAGCTTTCTTT. This sequence encodes CAWSATNTEAFF.

The chain has TRBV2 and TRBJ2-5; 8 bases map to TRBD2. The CDR3 has 18 residues. V lost 6 bases, J lost 1 base, and 16 bases stayed unmatched. In germline, CDR1 is SNHLY, CDR2 FYNNEI. CDR3 DNA: TGTGCCAGCAGGGGCTTGGCGGGGGGCCCCAGAGGCCAAGAGACCCAGTACTTC. It specifies CASRGLAGGPRGQETQYF.

The chain recombines TRBV14 with TRBJ2-4, with no clear D. The CDR3 covers 16 residues. V lost 2 bases and J 1 base, leaving 12 bases between the germline ends. The germline CDR1 and CDR2 sequences are SGHDN and FVKESK. In nucleotides, the CDR3 is TGTGCCAGCAGCCAAAGCGTGGGGATGGCCAAAAACATTCAGTACTTC. This sequence encodes CASSQSVGMAKNIQYF.

The chain couples TRBV5-4 to TRBJ2-7; D is possibly TRBD1 or TRBD2 (7 bases each). Deletions cut 4 bases from V and 2 bases from J, with 16 bases between. The CDR3 is made up of 15 amino acids. CDR1 and CDR2 from the germline V gene are SGHNT and YYREEE (reference sequence). CDR3 in amino acids: CASSLGGTVTYEQYF. DNA for the CDR3: TGTGCCAGCAGCCTGGGAGGGACAGTAACCTACGAGCAGTACTTC.

The J gene is TRBJ1-3, the V gene TRBV6-5; D is unresolved. The V gene lost 2 bases and the J gene lost 1 base, with 3 bases spanning the gap. The CDR3 extends over 13 amino acids. Germline CDR1 is MNHEY and CDR2 is SVGAGI. The CDR3 region is CASSYTSGNTIYF. In DNA, the CDR3 is TGTGCCAGCAGTTACACATCTGGAAACACCATATATTTT.

The chain has TRBV5-1 and TRBJ2-7; D might be TRBD1 or TRBD2, each matching 5 bases. The germline V gene has CDR1 SGHRS and CDR2 YFSETQ. The CDR3 length is 16 residues. With 0 bases removed from V and 0 bases from J, the gap between germline ends came to 13 bases. The CDR3 sequence is CASSLGGTFSSYEQYF. The CDR3, as DNA: TGCGCCAGCAGCTTGGGAGGGACGTTTAGCTCCTACGAGCAGTACTTC. Drawing the rest from reference TRBV5-1 and TRBJ2-7, the complete variable domain is KAGVTQTPRYLIKTRGQQVTLSCSPISGHRSVSWYQQTPGQGLQFLFEYFSETQRNKGNFPGRFSGRQFSNSRSEMNVSTLELGDSALYLCASSLGGTFSSYEQYFGPGTRLTVT.

This clone was found once. The chain employs TRBV19 and TRBJ2-3; D is perhaps TRBD1 (5 bases). The CDR3 runs to 14 residues. Trimming removed 3 bases at V and 4 bases at J, with 11 bases between. The germline V gene encodes CDR1 LNHDA and CDR2 SQIVND (reference sequence). In DNA, the CDR3 is TGTGCCAGTAGTATCGGCAGGGATGCAGATACGCAGTATTTT. Translating it yields CASSIGRDADTQYF.

The chain couples TRBV15 to TRBJ2-3; 10 nucleotides agree with TRBD2. V lost 0 bases and J lost 6; bases outside the gene matches: 6. CDR1 is LNHNV and CDR2 is YYDKDF in the germline V gene (reference sequence). This CDR3 contains 16 residues. The CDR3 sequence is CATSRDRAGGLDTQYF. The CDR3, as DNA: TGTGCCACCAGCAGAGATAGAGCGGGGGGGCTTGATACGCAGTATTTT.

V and J are TRBV6-5 and TRBJ1-6, with unresolved D. Germline assignment: CDR1 MNHEY and CDR2 SVGAGI. Trimming pared 0 bases from V and 13 bases from J, leaving 10 bases between. There are 13 residues in the CDR3. CDR3 coding DNA: TGTGCCAGCAGTTACTCGAGGGAGAGGCCCCTCCACTTT. This translates into CASSYSRERPLHF.

This clone was picked up one time. The chain employs TRBV29-1 and TRBJ1-2; D is undetermined. Germline CDR1 and CDR2: SQVTM and ANQGSEA. V lost 7 bases and J 0 bases, leaving 12 bases between the germline ends. This CDR3 spans 13 amino acids. The CDR3 loop reads CSAVGSSNYGYTF. The DNA of the CDR3 is TGCAGCGCTGTAGGTTCCTCTAACTATGGCTACACCTTC.

The rearrangement links TRBV7-2 to TRBJ2-7; TRBD1 matches 10 bases. The germline CDR1 and CDR2 sequences are SGHTA and FQGNSA. The junction had 8 bases not matched to a gene; V was cut back by 5 bases and J by 4 bases. This CDR3 spans 15 amino acids. CDR3 sequence: CASSPTGGVGYEQYF. The CDR3 bases are TGTGCCAGCAGCCCGACAGGGGGCGTCGGTTACGAGCAGTACTTC.

The rearrangement joins TRBV4-3 to TRBJ2-3; unclear D gene. This CDR3 is 14 amino acids long. Germline V lookup: CDR1 LGHNA, CDR2 YSLEER. The V end was cut by 0 bases, the J end by 2 bases, with 6 bases between. The CDR3, as DNA: TGCGCCAGCAGCCAAGATAGGTCCACAGATACGCAGTATTTT. This encodes CASSQDRSTDTQYF.

The chain employs TRBV5-1 and TRBJ1-4; D unclear. This CDR3 is 16 amino acids long. The germline CDR1 and CDR2 sequences are SGHRS and YFSETQ. V dropped 4 bases and J dropped 0 bases, with 13 bases sitting between them. The CDR3 nucleotides read TGCGCCAGCAGCACCGGACGAGCCACAACTAATGAAAAACTGTTTTTT. Translated, it gives CASSTGRATTNEKLFF.

The chain uses TRBV6-4 and TRBJ1-1; TRBD1 might be the D (6 bases). CDR1 MRHNA and CDR2 SNTAGT come from the germline V gene. Trimming took off 3 bases at V and 2 bases at J, with 7 bases between the two ends. The CDR3 loop spans 13 amino acids. The CDR3 DNA follows: TGTGCCAGCAGTGAACAGGGTAACACTGAAGCTTTCTTT. Residues: CASSEQGNTEAFF.

The chain couples TRBV6-1 to TRBJ1-3, with D tentatively TRBD1 (6 bases). V was pared by 0 bases and J by 4 bases, with 10 bases between. The germline V gene has CDR1 MNHNS and CDR2 SASEGT. This CDR3 has 15 amino acids. The CDR3, as DNA: TGTGCCAGCAGTGAAGCAATTCAGGGGGGAAACACCATATATTTT. Its protein product is CASSEAIQGGNTIYF.

This clone was seen just once. The chain combines TRBV5-1 with TRBJ1-1, with no clear D. Per the germline V gene, CDR1 is SGHRS and CDR2 is YFSETQ. V was clipped by 1 base and J by 2 bases, with 9 bases between them. This CDR3 contains 14 residues. CDR3 sequence: CASSLYGENTEAFF. The CDR3 DNA reads as TGCGCCAGCAGCTTGTACGGAGAAAACACTGAAGCTTTCTTT.

The chain carries TRBV7-2 and TRBJ2-5, with a tentative D call TRBD1 (6 bases). CDR1 is SGHTA, CDR2 FQGNSA, per germline. There are 15 residues in the CDR3. V lost 5 bases and J lost 2, with 15 bases in between. CDR3 DNA sequence: TGTGCCAGCAGCCTCTATGGGGGCCCACAAGAGACCCAGTACTTC. Translation gives CASSLYGGPQETQYF. The full variable domain, with the rest looked up from reference TRBV7-2 and TRBJ2-5, is GAGVSQSPSNKVTEKGKDVELRCDPISGHTALYWYRQSLGQGLEFLIYFQGNSAPDKSGLPSDRFSAERTGGSVSTLTIQRTQQEDSAVYLCASSLYGGPQETQYFGPGTRLLVL.

The V gene is TRBV4-2, the J gene TRBJ1-2; 10 bases map to TRBD1. The CDR3 contains 16 residues. The germline gives CDR1 LGHNA, CDR2 YNFKEQ. V shed 0 bases and J 4 bases; nucleotides not matched to a gene: 5. The CDR3 loop reads CASSQEARTGGYGYTF. DNA of the CDR3: TGTGCCAGCAGCCAAGAAGCCCGGACAGGGGGCTATGGCTACACCTTC.

The CDR3 DNA follows: TGCGCCAGCAGCCAGGTCGCTAGCTCTAACCCTTTGGGAAAGCAGGGCACTGAAGCTTTCTTT. Encoded protein: CASSQVASSNPLGKQGTEAFF. The chain joins TRBV4-3 to TRBJ1-1; D possibly corresponds to TRBD1 (5 bases). Per the germline V gene, CDR1 is LGHNA and CDR2 is YSLEER. With 3 bases removed from V and 4 bases from J, the gap between germline ends came to 33 bases. The CDR3 length is 21 residues.

The chain employs TRBV11-3 and TRBJ2-7, with D hard to call. The germline CDR1 and CDR2 sequences are SGHNT and YENEEA. Trimming took 0 bases from V and 6 from J, leaving 9 bases between them. This CDR3 region has 13 residues. CDR3: CASSLDHLGEQYF. The CDR3 DNA reads TGTGCCAGCAGCTTAGATCACTTGGGCGAGCAGTACTTC. Drawing the rest from reference TRBV11-3 and TRBJ2-7, the complete variable domain is EAGVVQSPRYKIIEKKQPVAFWCNPISGHNTLYWYLQNLGQGPELLIRYENEEAVDDSQLPKDRFSAERLKGVDSTLKIQPAELGDSAVYLCASSLDHLGEQYFGPGTRLTVT.

The chain combines TRBV30 with TRBJ1-1; D gene uncertain. Trimming left V 7 bases short and J 0 bases short, with 9 bases between. The CDR3 totals 12 residues. The V gene's germline CDR1 is GTSNPN and CDR2 SVGIG (reference sequence). CDR3 DNA sequence: TGTGCCTACGGCCCAGTGAACACTGAAGCTTTCTTT. This gives the protein CAYGPVNTEAFF.

The chain is built from TRBV6-5 and TRBJ2-6; D is undetermined. Per germline, CDR1 MNHEY and CDR2 SVGAGI. Between the trimmed V and J ends, which lost 6 bases and 3 bases, there was a span of 12 bases. The CDR3 runs 15 residues. This CDR3 reads CASSQSWGGANVLTF. Written as DNA, the CDR3 is TGTGCCAGCAGCCAATCGTGGGGTGGGGCCAACGTCCTGACTTTC.

DNA of the CDR3: TGTGCCAGCAAGGGCAGGGACGTGGTCGCCGGGGAGCTGTTTTTT. Its translation: CASKGRDVVAGELFF. The rearrangement uses TRBV6-5 and TRBJ2-2, with D perhaps assigned TRBD1 or TRBD2 (5 bases each). The CDR3 is 15 residues long. The V gene's germline CDR1 is MNHEY and CDR2 SVGAGI. The V end lost 7 bases, the J end lost 6 bases, and 18 bases lay between the germline ends.

The chain has TRBV5-1 and TRBJ2-7; TRBD1 or TRBD2 may be the D gene (5 bases each). Trimming removed 0 bases from V and 4 bases from J, with 23 bases in between. Germline loops: CDR1 SGHRS, CDR2 YFSETQ. The length of the CDR3 is 18 residues. CDR3: CASSLASILLGEPYEQYF. The CDR3 bases are TGCGCCAGCAGCTTGGCGTCGATACTTTTGGGGGAACCTTACGAGCAGTACTTC. Drawing the rest from reference TRBV5-1 and TRBJ2-7, the complete variable domain is KAGVTQTPRYLIKTRGQQVTLSCSPISGHRSVSWYQQTPGQGLQFLFEYFSETQRNKGNFPGRFSGRQFSNSRSEMNVSTLELGDSALYLCASSLASILLGEPYEQYFGPGTRLTVT.